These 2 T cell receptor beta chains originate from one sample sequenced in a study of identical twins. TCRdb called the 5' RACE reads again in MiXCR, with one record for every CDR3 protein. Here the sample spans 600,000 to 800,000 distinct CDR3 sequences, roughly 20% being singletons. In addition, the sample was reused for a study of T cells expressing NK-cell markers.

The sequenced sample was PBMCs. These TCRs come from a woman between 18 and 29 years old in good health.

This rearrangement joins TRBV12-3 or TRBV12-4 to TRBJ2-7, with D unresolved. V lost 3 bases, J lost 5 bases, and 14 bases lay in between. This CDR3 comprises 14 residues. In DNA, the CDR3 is TGTGCCAGCAGTTTGCGACCTAGTAAGGACGAGCAGTACTTC. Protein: CASSLRPSKDEQYF.

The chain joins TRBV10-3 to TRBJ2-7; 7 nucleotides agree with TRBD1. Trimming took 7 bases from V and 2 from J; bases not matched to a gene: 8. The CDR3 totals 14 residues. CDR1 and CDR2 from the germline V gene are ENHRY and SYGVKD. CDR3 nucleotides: TGTGCCATCAAAAGACAGGGATCAACCTACGAGCAGTACTTC. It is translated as CAIKRQGSTYEQYF.